Following are 15 T cell receptor beta chains from one sample sequenced in a study of a mutant IDH1 vaccine in newly diagnosed glioma. Stated time point: baseline, week 1 (first vaccination visit). Treatment meaning: pre-vaccination baseline after standard-of-care therapy. The data were produced by immunoSEQ multiplex PCR, yet TCRdb's version contains in-frame clones alone and is incomplete. Of approximately 52,000 clones in the sample, about 74% were seen once. The sample here was PBMCs, taken from a glioma patient treated with radiotherapy, temozolomide or both. The receptors shown here come from a woman between 40 and 50 years old with glioma.

The chain employs TRBV5-1 and TRBJ2-5; D might be TRBD2 (6 bases). V was cut by 0 bases and J by 1 base, with 10 bases left in between. The CDR3 has 15 residues. The germline V gene has CDR1 SGHRS and CDR2 YFSETQ. This CDR3 is CASSLALATQETQYF. The DNA for the CDR3 is TGCGCCAGCAGCTTGGCCCTAGCGACCCAAGAGACCCAGTACTTC.

The chain combines TRBV6-5 with TRBJ1-2, with D unresolved. The germline V gene encodes CDR1 MNHEY and CDR2 SVGAGI. Trimming removed 1 base from V and 1 base from J, with 7 bases in between. The CDR3 length is 14 residues. CDR3 coding DNA: TGTGCCAGCAGTTACTATCAGAGTAACTATGGCTACACCTTC. It is translated as CASSYYQSNYGYTF.

This chain links TRBV29-1 with TRBJ2-1, with 12 positions matching TRBD2. This CDR3 spans 16 amino acids. J gave up 0 bases and V 6 bases, and 6 bases lay outside the gene matches. Germline V gene data show CDR1 as SQVTM and CDR2 as ANQGSEA. The CDR3 is CSVVGLAGPSYNEQFF. CDR3 nucleotide sequence: TGCAGCGTCGTCGGACTAGCGGGACCCTCCTACAATGAGCAGTTCTTC.

The chain recombines TRBV7-8 with TRBJ1-1; TRBD1 matches 8 bases. Unmatched junction bases numbered 2, after V lost 7 bases and J lost 1 base. Germline V gene sequence: CDR1 SGHVS, CDR2 FQNEAQ. The CDR3 totals 13 residues. This CDR3 reads CASNDRGNTEAFF. The CDR3 DNA is TGTGCCAGCAACGACAGGGGGAACACTGAAGCTTTCTTT.

The genes are TRBV29-1 and TRBJ1-2; 10 bases align to TRBD1. With 6 bases clipped from V and 4 bases from J, the junction kept 2 bases outside the gene matches. The CDR3 spans 12 residues. In germline, CDR1 is SQVTM, CDR2 ANQGSEA. CDR3 in amino acids: CSVGQGGYGYTF. CDR3 sequence (DNA): TGCAGCGTCGGACAGGGGGGCTATGGCTACACCTTC.

V gene TRBV5-8 combines with J gene TRBJ1-6; D perhaps matches TRBD1 (5 bases). The V gene lost 2 bases and the J gene lost 6 bases, with 15 bases spanning the gap. Germline V gene sequence: CDR1 SGHTS, CDR2 YDEGEE. There are 16 residues in the CDR3. In DNA, the CDR3 is TGTGCCAGCAGCTTATCTACAGTTGGGGGTAATTCACCCCTCCACTTT. Encoded protein: CASSLSTVGGNSPLHF.

The CDR3 DNA reads TGTGCCAGCAGTTACTCAGGGGGGATGAGGGATACGCAGTATTTT. Translating gives CASSYSGGMRDTQYF. The chain couples TRBV6-5 to TRBJ2-3; D tentatively fits TRBD1 or TRBD2 (6 bases each). The CDR3 is 15 residues long. Germline V gene sequence: CDR1 MNHEY, CDR2 SVGAGI. V was cut by 0 bases and J by 6 bases, with 13 bases left in between.

V gene TRBV5-6 combines with J gene TRBJ1-2; TRBD1 might be the D (5 bases). Germline assignment: CDR1 SGHDT and CDR2 YYEEEE. This CDR3 spans 14 amino acids. Between the trimmed V and J ends, which lost 4 bases and 3 bases, there was a span of 13 bases. CDR3 in DNA: TGTGCCAGCAGCCCTTTAGTGGGGGACTATGGCTACACCTTC. Protein: CASSPLVGDYGYTF.

The chain couples TRBV5-4 to TRBJ2-1, with 8 bases lining up with TRBD2. J was trimmed by 4 bases and V by 0 bases; bases with no gene match: 6. The CDR3 totals 16 residues. The germline V gene has CDR1 SGHNT and CDR2 YYREEE (reference sequence). Here the CDR3 reads CASSLGLIAGYNEQFF. CDR3 bases: TGTGCCAGCAGCTTGGGATTAATAGCGGGGTACAATGAGCAGTTCTTC.

CDR3 nucleotide sequence: TGCGCCAGCAGCTTCAGGCGGGGTACCCCGTTTAGCACAGATACGCAGTATTTT. Amino acids: CASSFRRGTPFSTDTQYF. V gene TRBV5-1 combines with J gene TRBJ2-3; maybe TRBD2 (6 bases). This CDR3 is built from 18 residues. CDR1 and CDR2 from the germline V gene are SGHRS and YFSETQ. The V and J ends lost 2 bases and 0 bases respectively, with 19 bases between them.

The V call is TRBV29-1, the J call TRBJ2-3; 7 bases align to TRBD2. Germline assignment: CDR1 SQVTM and CDR2 ANQGSEA. Trimming took 8 bases from V and 1 from J; bases not matched to a gene: 12. There are 15 residues in the CDR3. The CDR3 DNA sequence: TGCAGCTCCATCGGGGGGAGGGGCGGCACAGATACGCAGTATTTT. Translated, it gives CSSIGGRGGTDTQYF.

The chain recombines TRBV10-3 with TRBJ2-2; D is perhaps TRBD1 or TRBD2 (5 bases each). The germline V gene has CDR1 ENHRY and CDR2 SYGVKD. This CDR3 has 18 residues. Deletions cut 7 bases from V and 3 bases from J, with 24 bases between. CDR3: CAINPGVGPLRDTGELFF. CDR3 in DNA: TGTGCCATCAACCCCGGGGTGGGGCCGTTGCGCGACACCGGGGAGCTGTTTTTT.

This clone appeared a single time. V gene TRBV7-9 combines with J gene TRBJ1-4; a weak D match, TRBD1 (6 bases). CDR1 and CDR2 (germline): SEHNR, FQNEAQ (reference sequence). The V gene lost 0 bases and the J gene lost 0 bases, with 14 bases spanning the gap. The length of the CDR3 is 18 residues. The CDR3 here is CASSLARRQGTTNEKLFF. For the CDR3, the DNA is TGTGCCAGCAGCTTAGCGAGGCGTCAGGGGACAACTAATGAAAAACTGTTTTTT.

In its sample, this clone was seen a few times. The rearrangement uses TRBV7-3 and TRBJ2-1; D may be TRBD1 (6 bases). V lost 6 bases, J lost 7 bases, and 22 bases lay in between. Per the germline V gene, CDR1 is SGHTA and CDR2 is FQGTGA. This CDR3 is 16 amino acids long. The CDR3 region is CASSPRGGSRGNEQFF. CDR3 DNA: TGTGCCAGCAGTCCCAGGGGCGGGTCTAGGGGGAATGAGCAGTTCTTC.

This chain joins TRBV2 and TRBJ1-1, with unresolved D. The CDR3 consists of 11 residues. Germline V lookup: CDR1 SNHLY, CDR2 FYNNEI. V was shortened by 11 bases and J by 0 bases, with 7 bases between the two germline ends. CDR3 amino acids: CAGRLNTEAFF. The CDR3 nucleotides are TGTGCCGGACGCTTGAACACTGAAGCTTTCTTT.